Listed here are 13 T cell receptor beta chains from one sample, sequenced in a study of shared clonotypes between healthy human individuals. TCRdb keeps only in-frame clones here, not all; method: immunoSEQ multiplex PCR. The sample has over 400,000 clones, over 70% seen once; the top ten hold 10% to 15%. The sequenced sample consisted of PBMCs. Receptors were obtained from a woman in her thirties or forties in good health. Some clones in this sample may be carry-over from other donors' samples.

This clone was recorded once. The J gene is TRBJ2-1, the V gene TRBV7-3; possibly TRBD2 for D (5 bases). CDR3 length: 17 amino acids. Germline CDR1 and CDR2: SGHTA and FQGTGA. V was clipped by 6 bases and J by 2 bases, with 20 bases between them. The CDR3 reads CASRHTRDQRTYNEQFF. CDR3 nucleotides: TGTGCCAGCAGACACACCCGGGATCAGCGGACCTACAATGAGCAGTTCTTC.

On this clone itself: A read error is the likely source, as a far larger clone sits one nucleotide away. V is TRBV2 and J is TRBJ1-4, with D tentatively TRBD1 (6 bases). CDR1 and CDR2 (germline): SNHLY, FYNNEI. The CDR3 has 13 amino acids. The CDR3 loop is CASSGQVGERLFF. In nucleotides, the CDR3 is TGTGCCAGCAGTGGACAGGTTGGGGAAAGACTGTTTTTT.

V and J are TRBV11-2 and TRBJ1-3, with D uncertain. Deletions cut 3 bases from V and 0 bases from J, with 9 bases between. There are 15 residues in the CDR3. Germline CDR1 SGHAT, CDR2 FQNNGV. Written as DNA, the CDR3 is TGTGCCAGCAGCTTTCGGGGAGTCTCTGGAAACACCATATATTTT. Translated: CASSFRGVSGNTIYF.

This clone showed up just a few times. The rearrangement joins TRBV6-1 to TRBJ2-5, with 10 bases identical to TRBD1. After removal of 5 bases from V and 5 bases from J, the junction contained 5 bases not matched to a gene. The germline V gene encodes CDR1 MNHNS and CDR2 SASEGT. The CDR3 totals 14 residues. The CDR3 spells CASSPGTGVETQYF. CDR3 DNA sequence: TGTGCCAGCAGTCCCGGGACAGGGGTCGAGACCCAGTACTTC.

This clone was counted a single time. V gene TRBV7-9 combines with J gene TRBJ2-7; tentatively, D is TRBD1 or TRBD2 (5 bases each). Trimming shortened V by 4 bases and J by 3 bases, and 16 bases separated the two germline ends. Germline V gene lookup returns CDR1 SEHNR and CDR2 FQNEAQ (reference sequence). The CDR3 is made up of 15 amino acids. CDR3 in amino acids: CASSSLGATDYEQYF. CDR3 nucleotide sequence: TGTGCCAGCAGCTCCCTCGGGGCGACAGACTACGAGCAGTACTTC.

J is TRBJ1-5 and V is TRBV2; TRBD1 might be the D (6 bases). This CDR3 is built from 15 residues. The V end was cut by 3 bases, the J end by 4 bases, with 13 bases between. Germline loops: CDR1 SNHLY, CDR2 FYNNEI. In DNA, the CDR3 is TGTGCCAGCAGTGACCCTTGGCAGGGGAATCAGCCCCAGCATTTT. Residues: CASSDPWQGNQPQHF.

This clone was observed at least ten times. The chain has TRBV19 and TRBJ2-6; D is ambiguous. The V end was cut by 10 bases, the J end by 1 base, with 14 bases between. CDR1 and CDR2 (germline): LNHDA, SQIVND (reference sequence). This CDR3 is built from 15 residues. The CDR3 protein is CAIGSEGSGANVLTF. The DNA for the CDR3 is TGTGCCATTGGTTCGGAAGGGTCTGGGGCCAACGTCCTGACTTTC.

This clone was counted only a few times. Different DNA sequences within this sample yield the same CDR3. The V gene is TRBV5-1, the J gene TRBJ1-4; D gene uncertain. Germline CDR1 is SGHRS and CDR2 is YFSETQ. The CDR3 spans 15 residues. Trimming removed 0 bases at V and 0 bases at J, with 6 bases between. CDR3 DNA sequence: TGCGCCAGCAGCTTGGTGGGGACAACTAATGAAAAACTGTTTTTT. Residues: CASSLVGTTNEKLFF. Variable domain in full (rest from reference TRBV5-1 and TRBJ1-4): KAGVTQTPRYLIKTRGQQVTLSCSPISGHRSVSWYQQTPGQGLQFLFEYFSETQRNKGNFPGRFSGRQFSNSRSEMNVSTLELGDSALYLCASSLVGTTNEKLFFGSGTQLSVL.

The chain is built from TRBV10-1 and TRBJ1-4; D is undetermined. Looked up from germline, CDR1 is WNHNN and CDR2 is SYGVQD (reference sequence). V shed 5 bases and J shed 17 bases, with 18 bases lying between them. The CDR3 runs 12 residues. Here the CDR3 reads CASSSSVLDPFF. The CDR3 DNA follows: TGCGCCAGCAGTAGTAGCGTTCTGGACCCATTTTTT.

The V call is TRBV14, the J call TRBJ2-2; 10 bases fit TRBD2. Germline V gives CDR1 SGHDN, CDR2 FVKESK. The CDR3 consists of 17 residues. Losses at the gene ends were 4 bases for V and 1 base for J; bases not matched to a gene: 6. For the CDR3, the DNA is TGTGCCAGCAGCCCCCTCCCTAGCGGGGGGAACACCGGGGAGCTGTTTTTT. As protein: CASSPLPSGGNTGELFF.

About this clone: With a much larger clone just one base away, this may be a read error. The sample carries other DNA sequences with the same CDR3. The chain is built from TRBV11-2 and TRBJ1-3; no firm D call. Germline CDR1 and CDR2: SGHAT and FQNNGV. The CDR3 covers 15 residues. For the CDR3, the DNA is TGTGCCAGCAGCTTAGCCGGGGATCTCGGAAATACCATATATTTT. Translated: CASSLAGDLGNTIYF.

The CDR3 nucleotides read TGTGCCAGCAGCTTAGCCGTCGGCAGGGATACGCAGTATTTT. Translation: CASSLAVGRDTQYF. The chain carries TRBV7-2 and TRBJ2-3; D uncertain. In germline, CDR1 is SGHTA, CDR2 FQGNSA. The length of the CDR3 is 14 residues. The V end lost 0 bases, the J end lost 6 bases, and 10 bases lay between the germline ends.

The genes are TRBV6-5 and TRBJ2-2; tentatively, D is TRBD1 (5 bases). This CDR3 has 15 amino acids. The germline V gene has CDR1 MNHEY and CDR2 SVGAGI. V lost 6 bases and J lost 1, with 12 bases in between. CDR3 bases: TGTGCCAGCAGCAAGGGGTTCATGAACACCGGGGAGCTGTTTTTT. Translation: CASSKGFMNTGELFF.